Listed below are T cell receptor beta chains from one sample, sequenced in a study of blood T cell repertoires in COVID-19. The assay was immunoSEQ multiplex PCR, and TCRdb's table has in-frame clones only and misses some. The data contain around 130,000 clones, roughly 79% of them singletons. Material: peripheral blood. All receptors derive from a human donor in a cohort sampled during active COVID-19. Both conserved end residues are part of each CDR3. Rows give clone size only sometimes, using once, few, many, or a class for an expanded clone.

CDR3 protein	clone size	J gene	V gene
CASSVAASQRSTGEQFF	-	TRBJ2-1	TRBV9
CASSQGSYTEAFF	-	TRBJ1-1	TRBV28
CASSPLKGSGNTEAFF	once	TRBJ1-1	TRBV6-6
CASSPLQGVTEAFF	once	TRBJ1-1	TRBV5-8
CASSVAPLAAATNEKLFF	-	TRBJ1-4	TRBV9
CASSQVGRQNTEAFF	-	TRBJ1-1	TRBV4-1
CSVFRVGNEKLFF	-	TRBJ1-4	TRBV29-1
CASSLSLRGSEQFF	-	TRBJ2-1	TRBV11-3
CASSLTGTPNTEAFF	-	TRBJ1-1	TRBV11-2
CASSQDGGWTSGGLRDTQYF	few	TRBJ2-3	TRBV3-1/TRBV3-2
CASSSDRGGGYTF	-	TRBJ1-2	TRBV2
CASRAGLSGNTIYF	-	TRBJ1-3	TRBV2
CASSSTPGQSYSNQPQHF	once	TRBJ1-5	TRBV7-6
CASSWGTGWSTEAFF	-	TRBJ1-1	TRBV5-1
CASSEGDRAGNTIYF	-	TRBJ1-3	TRBV2
CASRATGVITHEQYF	once	TRBJ2-7	TRBV28
CASSFSGTPGNTIYF	-	TRBJ1-3	TRBV7-9
CASSLRDSSYEQYF	-	TRBJ2-7	TRBV7-9
CASSGEGSGNQPQHF	-	TRBJ1-5	TRBV28
CASSIGRVVESNQPQHF	once	TRBJ1-5	TRBV19
CASSAQGPNYGYTF	-	TRBJ1-2	TRBV7-6
CASSPPGTYGETQYF	once	TRBJ2-5	TRBV27
CAWRYTGTGREKLFF	-	TRBJ1-4	TRBV30
CASSSPGGGITIQYF	-	TRBJ2-4	TRBV27
CAWTKRRGSTDTQYF	-	TRBJ2-3	TRBV30
CASSQEGASEGKLFF	-	TRBJ1-4	TRBV4-2
CASSSSGTEGYYGYTF	-	TRBJ1-2	TRBV27
CATSRDRAGDGWRANTGELFF	-	TRBJ2-2	TRBV15
CSASWTATNEKLFF	-	TRBJ1-4	TRBV29-1
CASTSGLDYGYTF	-	TRBJ1-2	TRBV2
CASRTRTRGQPQHF	few	TRBJ1-5	TRBV3-1/TRBV3-2
CASGRGGLDEQYF	-	TRBJ2-7	TRBV6-5
CASSRARKGQRDGYTF	-	TRBJ1-2	TRBV5-6